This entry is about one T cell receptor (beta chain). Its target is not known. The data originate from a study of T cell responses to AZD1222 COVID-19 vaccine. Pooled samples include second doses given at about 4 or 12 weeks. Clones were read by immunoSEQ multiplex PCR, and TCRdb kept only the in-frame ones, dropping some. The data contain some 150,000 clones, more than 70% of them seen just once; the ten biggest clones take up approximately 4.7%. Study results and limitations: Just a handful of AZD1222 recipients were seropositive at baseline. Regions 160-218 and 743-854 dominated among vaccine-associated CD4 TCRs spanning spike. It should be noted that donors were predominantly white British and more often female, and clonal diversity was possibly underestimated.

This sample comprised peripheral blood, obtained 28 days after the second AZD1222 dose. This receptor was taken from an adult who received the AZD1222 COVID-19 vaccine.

The chain's CDR3 is CASASGAYNEQFF. In nucleotides, the CDR3 is TGTGCCAGTGCTAGCGGGGCCTACAATGAGCAGTTCTTC. The chain recombines TRBV6-5 with TRBJ2-1; 9 bases match TRBD2. The CDR3 length is 13 residues. Germline values: CDR1 MNHEY, CDR2 SVGAGI. The V segment lost 9 bases and the J segment 2 bases; nucleotides outside the gene matches: 2.